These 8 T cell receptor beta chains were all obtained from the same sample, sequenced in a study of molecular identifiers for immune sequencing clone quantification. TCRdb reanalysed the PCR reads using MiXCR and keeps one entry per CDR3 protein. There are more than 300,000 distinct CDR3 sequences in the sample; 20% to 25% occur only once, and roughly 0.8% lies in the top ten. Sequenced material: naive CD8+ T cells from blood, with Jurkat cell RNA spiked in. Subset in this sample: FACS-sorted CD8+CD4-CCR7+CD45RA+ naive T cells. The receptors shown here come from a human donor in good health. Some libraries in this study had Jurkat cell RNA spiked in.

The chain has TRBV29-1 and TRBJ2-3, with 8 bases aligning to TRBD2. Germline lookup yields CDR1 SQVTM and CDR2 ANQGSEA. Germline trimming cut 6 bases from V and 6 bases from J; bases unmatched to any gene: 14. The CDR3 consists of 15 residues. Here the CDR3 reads CSVADPSGPQDTQYF. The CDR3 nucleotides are TGCAGCGTAGCCGACCCTAGCGGGCCGCAGGATACGCAGTATTTT.

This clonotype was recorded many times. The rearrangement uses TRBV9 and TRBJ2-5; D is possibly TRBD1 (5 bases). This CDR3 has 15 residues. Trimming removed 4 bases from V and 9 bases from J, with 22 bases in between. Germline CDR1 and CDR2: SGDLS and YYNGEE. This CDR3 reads CASSSFPVQDDAQYF. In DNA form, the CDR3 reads TGTGCCAGCAGCTCATTTCCGGTACAGGATGATGCCCAGTACTTC.

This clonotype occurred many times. CDR3 in amino acids: CASSFYGTNTEAFF. CDR3 DNA sequence: TGTGCCAGCAGTTTTTACGGGACTAACACTGAAGCTTTCTTT. The gene calls are TRBV27 and TRBJ1-1; tentatively, D is TRBD1 (5 bases). Germline V CDR1 and CDR2: MNHEY, SMNVEV (reference sequence). The CDR3 contains 14 residues. Trimming removed 3 bases from V and 2 bases from J, with 10 bases in between.

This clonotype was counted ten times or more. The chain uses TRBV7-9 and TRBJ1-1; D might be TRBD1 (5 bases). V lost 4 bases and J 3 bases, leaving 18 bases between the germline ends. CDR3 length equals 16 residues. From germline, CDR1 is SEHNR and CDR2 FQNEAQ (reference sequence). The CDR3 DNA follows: TGTGCCAGCAGCTCTCGCCCCAATGCGGGGGACACTGAAGCTTTCTTT. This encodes CASSSRPNAGDTEAFF.

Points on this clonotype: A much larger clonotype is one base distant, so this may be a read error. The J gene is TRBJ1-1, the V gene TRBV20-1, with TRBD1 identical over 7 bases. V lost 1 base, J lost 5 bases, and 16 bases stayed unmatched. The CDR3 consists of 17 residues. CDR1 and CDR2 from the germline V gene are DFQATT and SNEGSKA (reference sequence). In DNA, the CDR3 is TGCAGTGCTAGAGGTGACATTCAGGGGGGCAAGGCGACTGAAGCTTTCTTT. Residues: CSARGDIQGGKATEAFF.

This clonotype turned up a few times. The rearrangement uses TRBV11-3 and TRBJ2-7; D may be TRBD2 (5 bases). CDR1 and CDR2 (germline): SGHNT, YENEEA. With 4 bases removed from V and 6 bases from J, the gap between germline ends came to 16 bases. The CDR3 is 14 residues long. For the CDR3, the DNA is TGTGCCAGCAGCTCATACGGGAACCCCCGCGAGCAGTACTTC. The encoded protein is CASSSYGNPREQYF.

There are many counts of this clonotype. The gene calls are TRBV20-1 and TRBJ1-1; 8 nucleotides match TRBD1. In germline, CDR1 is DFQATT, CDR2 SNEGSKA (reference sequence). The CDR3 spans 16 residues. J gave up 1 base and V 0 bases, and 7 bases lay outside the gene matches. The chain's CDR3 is CSARDYQGAKNTEAFF. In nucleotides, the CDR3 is TGCAGTGCTAGAGACTACCAGGGGGCAAAGAACACTGAAGCTTTCTTT.

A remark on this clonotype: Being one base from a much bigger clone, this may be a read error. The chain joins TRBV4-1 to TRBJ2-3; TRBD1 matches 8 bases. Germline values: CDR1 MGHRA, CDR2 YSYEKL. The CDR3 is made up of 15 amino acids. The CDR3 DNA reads TGCGCCGGCAGCCAAGAGGACAGGGAAGTAGATACGCAGTATTTT. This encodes CAGSQEDREVDTQYF.